This T cell receptor (beta chain) emerged from a study of CD8+ T cells in alopecia areata. About the research overall: Each of the treated patients was given oral tofacitinib, 5 to 10 mg twice daily, for moderate-to-severe alopecia areata.

Trimming removed 2 bases at V and 6 bases at J, with 10 bases between. CDR3 length: 13 residues. Germline V gene data show CDR1 as MGHRA and CDR2 as YSYEKL. Isolated RNA was reverse transcribed into cDNA used as the sequencing template. Method: immunoSEQ multiplex PCR; TCRdb's copy keeps in-frame clones and lacks some. The sample includes 250,000 to 300,000 clones, 58% of them seen just once. Sample treatment: oral pan-JAK inhibitor, 5-10 mg twice daily. The sequence derives from a human donor with alopecia areata. The V call is TRBV4-1, the J call TRBJ1-2; a weak D match, TRBD1 (6 bases). The starting material was CD4+ T cells sorted from blood, obtained at week 24, from a patient treated with tofacitinib. This CDR3 is CASSQTGLDGYTF. In DNA, the CDR3 is TGCGCCAGCAGCCAAACAGGGCTCGATGGCTACACCTTC.